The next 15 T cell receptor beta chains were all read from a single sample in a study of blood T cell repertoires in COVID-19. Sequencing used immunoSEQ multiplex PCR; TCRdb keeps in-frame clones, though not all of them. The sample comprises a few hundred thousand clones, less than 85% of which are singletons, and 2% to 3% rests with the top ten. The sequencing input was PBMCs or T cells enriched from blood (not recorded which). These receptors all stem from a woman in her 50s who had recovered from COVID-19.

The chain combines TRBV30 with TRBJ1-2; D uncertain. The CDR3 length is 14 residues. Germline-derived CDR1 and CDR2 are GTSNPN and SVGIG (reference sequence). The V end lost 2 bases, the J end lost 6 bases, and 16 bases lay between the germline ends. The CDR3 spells CAWSTFRREDGYTF. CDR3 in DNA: TGTGCCTGGAGTACCTTCCGGAGAGAGGATGGCTACACCTTC. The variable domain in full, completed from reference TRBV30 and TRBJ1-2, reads SQTIHQWPATLVQPVGSPLSLECTVEGTSNPNLYWYRQAAGRGLQLLFYSVGIGQISSEVPQNLSASRPQDRQFILSSKKLLLSDSGFYLCAWSTFRREDGYTFGSGTRLTVV.

CDR3 coding DNA: TGTGCCAGCAGTGAAGGGCCATCCTACGAGCAGTACTTC. As protein: CASSEGPSYEQYF. The genes are TRBV2 and TRBJ2-7; no definite D call. Germline values: CDR1 SNHLY, CDR2 FYNNEI. Trimming removed 1 base at V and 1 base at J, with 5 bases between. This CDR3 region has 13 residues.

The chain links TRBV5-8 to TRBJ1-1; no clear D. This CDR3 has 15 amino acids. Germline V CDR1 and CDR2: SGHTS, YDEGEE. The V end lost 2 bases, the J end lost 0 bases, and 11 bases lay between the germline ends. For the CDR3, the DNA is TGTGCCAGCAGCTTAGAGTACTCCCTGAACACTGAAGCTTTCTTT. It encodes CASSLEYSLNTEAFF.

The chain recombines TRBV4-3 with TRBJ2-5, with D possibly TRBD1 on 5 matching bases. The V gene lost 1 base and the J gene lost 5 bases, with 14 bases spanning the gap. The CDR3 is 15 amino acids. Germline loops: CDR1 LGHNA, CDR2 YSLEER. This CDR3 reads CASSQVSGNGETQYF. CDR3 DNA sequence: TGCGCCAGCAGCCAAGTGTCAGGGAATGGCGAGACCCAGTACTTC.

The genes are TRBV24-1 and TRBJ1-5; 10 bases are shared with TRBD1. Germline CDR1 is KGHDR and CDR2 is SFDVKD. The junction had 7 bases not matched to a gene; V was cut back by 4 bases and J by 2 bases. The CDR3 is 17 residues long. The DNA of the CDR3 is TGTGCCACCAGTGACTCCGACAGGGGGCTAGGCAATCAGCCCCAGCATTTT. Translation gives CATSDSDRGLGNQPQHF.

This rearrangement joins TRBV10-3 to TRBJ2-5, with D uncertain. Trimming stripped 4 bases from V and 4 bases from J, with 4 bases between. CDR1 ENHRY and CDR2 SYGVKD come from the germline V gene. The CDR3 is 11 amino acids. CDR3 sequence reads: CAISVGETQYF. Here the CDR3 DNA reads TGTGCCATCAGTGTCGGAGAGACCCAGTACTTC.

Here the CDR3 DNA reads TGTGCCAGCAGTCGACAGGGGATTAGGACCGGGGAGCTGTTTTTT. This codes for CASSRQGIRTGELFF. This rearrangement joins TRBV27 to TRBJ2-2; TRBD1 matches 8 bases. V lost 5 bases and J lost 5; bases outside the gene matches: 7. The CDR3 spans 15 residues. Germline loops: CDR1 MNHEY, CDR2 SMNVEV (reference sequence).

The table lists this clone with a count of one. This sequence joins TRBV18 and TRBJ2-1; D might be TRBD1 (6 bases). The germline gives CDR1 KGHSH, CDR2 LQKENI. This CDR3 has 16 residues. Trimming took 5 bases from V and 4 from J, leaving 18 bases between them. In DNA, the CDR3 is TGTGCCAGCTCAGCAGAACCGGGACAACCATACAATGAGCAGTTCTTC. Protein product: CASSAEPGQPYNEQFF. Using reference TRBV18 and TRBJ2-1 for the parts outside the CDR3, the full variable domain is NAGVMQNPRHLVRRRGQEARLRCSPMKGHSHVYWYRQLPEEGLKFMVYLQKENIIDESGMPKERFSAEFPKEGPSILRIQQVVRGDSAAYFCASSAEPGQPYNEQFFGPGTRLTVL.

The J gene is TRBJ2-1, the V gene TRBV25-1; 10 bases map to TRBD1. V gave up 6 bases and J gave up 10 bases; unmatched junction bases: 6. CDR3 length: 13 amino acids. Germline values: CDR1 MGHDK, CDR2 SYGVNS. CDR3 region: CASRTGGVGEQFF. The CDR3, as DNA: TGTGCCAGCAGGACAGGGGGCGTAGGGGAGCAGTTCTTC.

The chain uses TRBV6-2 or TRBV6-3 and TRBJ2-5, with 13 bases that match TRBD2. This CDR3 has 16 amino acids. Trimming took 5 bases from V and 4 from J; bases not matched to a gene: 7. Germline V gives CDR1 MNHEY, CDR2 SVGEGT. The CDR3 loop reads CASSRRTSGSLETQYF. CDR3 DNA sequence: TGTGCCAGCAGTCGACGGACTAGCGGGAGTTTAGAGACCCAGTACTTC.

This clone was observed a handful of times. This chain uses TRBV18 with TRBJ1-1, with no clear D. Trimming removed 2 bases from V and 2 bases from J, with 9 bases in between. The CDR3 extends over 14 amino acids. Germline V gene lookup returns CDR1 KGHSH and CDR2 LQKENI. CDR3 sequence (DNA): TGTGCCAGCTCACCAGCGGCGGTTAACACTGAAGCTTTCTTT. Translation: CASSPAAVNTEAFF. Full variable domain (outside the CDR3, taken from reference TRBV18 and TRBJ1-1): NAGVMQNPRHLVRRRGQEARLRCSPMKGHSHVYWYRQLPEEGLKFMVYLQKENIIDESGMPKERFSAEFPKEGPSILRIQQVVRGDSAAYFCASSPAAVNTEAFFGQGTRLTVV.

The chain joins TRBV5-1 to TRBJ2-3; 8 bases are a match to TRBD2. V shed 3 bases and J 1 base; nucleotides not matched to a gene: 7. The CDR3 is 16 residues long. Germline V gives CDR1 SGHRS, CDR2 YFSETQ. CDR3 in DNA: TGCGCCAGCAGCTCCCTGAGTAGCGGGGGCACAGATACGCAGTATTTT. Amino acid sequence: CASSSLSSGGTDTQYF. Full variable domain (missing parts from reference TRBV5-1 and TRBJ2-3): KAGVTQTPRYLIKTRGQQVTLSCSPISGHRSVSWYQQTPGQGLQFLFEYFSETQRNKGNFPGRFSGRQFSNSRSEMNVSTLELGDSALYLCASSSLSSGGTDTQYFGPGTRLTVL.

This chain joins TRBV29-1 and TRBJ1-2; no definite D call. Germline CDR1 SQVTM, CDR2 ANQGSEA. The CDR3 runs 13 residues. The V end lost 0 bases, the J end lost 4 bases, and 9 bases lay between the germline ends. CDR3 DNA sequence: TGCAGCGTTGAAGACAGGTCCGGCTATGGCTACACCTTC. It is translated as CSVEDRSGYGYTF.

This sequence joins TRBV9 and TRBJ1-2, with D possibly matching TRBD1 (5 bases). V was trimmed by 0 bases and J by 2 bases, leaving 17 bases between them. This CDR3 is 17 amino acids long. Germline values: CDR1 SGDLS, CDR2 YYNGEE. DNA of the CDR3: TGTGCCAGCAGCGTAGTTTCAGGGATTAATCCGAACTATGGCTACACCTTC. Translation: CASSVVSGINPNYGYTF.

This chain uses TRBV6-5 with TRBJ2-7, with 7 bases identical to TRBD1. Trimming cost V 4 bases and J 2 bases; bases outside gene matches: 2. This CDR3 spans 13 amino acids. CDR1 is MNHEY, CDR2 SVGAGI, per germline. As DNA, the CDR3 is TGTGCCAGCAGTTTAGACAGGGCCTACGAGCAGTACTTC. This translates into CASSLDRAYEQYF.